This T cell receptor beta chain was sequenced in a study of STAT3 mutations in large granular lymphocyte leukemia. Study-wide results and limits: At least one immunodominant TCR beta clonotype appeared in every T-cell large granular lymphocyte leukemia patient. Samples missed the first appearance of the clone. In several patients, dominant TCR clone burden exceeded STAT3 mutant burden, suggesting STAT3 mutation arose secondarily. Some patients had persisting codominant clonotypes that could mask small clones.

Comment on this clone: Its target is not known.

The CDR3 sequence is 15 residues long. V gave up 0 bases and J gave up 3 bases; unmatched junction bases: 0. The germline gives CDR1 KGHSH, CDR2 LQKENI. Produced via immunoSEQ multiplex PCR; TCRdb's table is partial and in-frame only. The repertoire has roughly 5,400 clones, about 94% of them found once; the top ten carry 30% to 40%. The origin of this receptor is a man between 60 and 75 years old with T-cell large granular lymphocyte leukemia. Some clones in this sample may be carry-over from other donors' samples. The chain joins TRBV18 to TRBJ2-7, with 12 bases matching TRBD2. Specimen: peripheral blood mononuclear cells. The CDR3 region is CASSPPGLAGYEQYF. The DNA for the CDR3 is TGTGCCAGCTCACCACCGGGACTAGCGGGCTACGAGCAGTACTTC.